This note documents a single TCR beta chain sequence. This sample was taken from a study of blood T cell repertoires in COVID-19. Study overall: T cells, B-cell-depleted T cells, or PBMCs provided the cDNA or gDNA that served as material.

Original processing notes: Estimation of nucleated cell counts relied on the amplification of reference gene primers. The table came from immunoSEQ multiplex PCR; TCRdb's copy has only in-frame clones and leaves some out. V, J and clone size are taken as reported in that table, and D and trimming were inferred from the DNA itself. The repertoire consists of roughly 130,000 clones, with around 90% occurring once and the leading ten covering 3.7%. CDR3 length: 15 amino acids. CDR1 is MGHRA, CDR2 YSYEKL, per germline. V was trimmed by 1 base and J by 1 base, leaving 9 bases between them. This sequence was found in a man aged 50 to 59 with active COVID-19. V usage is TRBV4-1 and J usage is TRBJ2-3; the D is unclear. What was sequenced was peripheral blood. The CDR3 loop is CASSQGATGTDTQYF. The CDR3 nucleotides read TGCGCCAGCAGCCAAGGAGCGACCGGCACAGATACGCAGTATTTT.